This entry lists 21 T cell receptor beta chains sequenced from one sample in a study of blood T cell repertoires in COVID-19. Clones were read by immunoSEQ multiplex PCR, and TCRdb kept only the in-frame ones, dropping some. Found here are about 170,000 clones, over 70% of them singletons; the top ten hold roughly 19%. The sample comprised peripheral blood. These TCRs come from a woman between 65 and 79 years old who had recovered from COVID-19.

The chain employs TRBV11-2 and TRBJ2-5; D possibly corresponds to TRBD1 (5 bases). Deletions cut 0 bases from V and 5 bases from J, with 16 bases between. Germline CDR1 reads SGHAT; CDR2 reads FQNNGV. There are 16 residues in the CDR3. CDR3 sequence reads: CASSLENQGLGETQYF. In nucleotides, the CDR3 is TGTGCCAGCAGCTTAGAGAACCAGGGTTTAGGGGAGACCCAGTACTTC.

V is TRBV29-1 and J is TRBJ2-7; a possible D gene is TRBD1 (8 bases). Between the trimmed V and J ends, which lost 2 bases and 3 bases, there was a span of 26 bases. The CDR3 has 18 residues. Germline CDR1 is SQVTM and CDR2 is ANQGSEA. The CDR3 here is CSVETPHGGTGSYYEQYF. CDR3 nucleotides: TGCAGCGTTGAAACGCCCCACGGGGGGACAGGATCCTACTACGAGCAGTACTTC.

The chain carries TRBV30 and TRBJ2-5; 7 bases match TRBD2. Looked up from germline, CDR1 is GTSNPN and CDR2 is SVGIG (reference sequence). This CDR3 region has 18 residues. J gave up 4 bases and V 0 bases, and 17 bases lay outside the gene matches. CDR3 residues: CAWSVVGGGGIWIETQYF. The CDR3 region has the DNA TGTGCCTGGAGTGTTGTGGGCGGCGGGGGAATTTGGATAGAGACCCAGTACTTC.

This clone occurred a few times. The V call is TRBV10-2, the J call TRBJ1-2; TRBD1 aligns across 7 bases. CDR1 WSHSY and CDR2 SAAADI come from the germline V gene. Unmatched junction bases numbered 2, after V lost 10 bases and J lost 0 bases. The CDR3 contains 12 residues. The CDR3 DNA sequence: TGCGCCATAGGGGGCCCTAACTATGGCTACACCTTC. Residues: CAIGGPNYGYTF.

The chain couples TRBV30 to TRBJ1-6, with D tentatively TRBD1 (5 bases). This CDR3 has 17 residues. The germline gives CDR1 GTSNPN, CDR2 SVGIG (reference sequence). With 3 bases removed from V and 0 bases from J, the gap between germline ends came to 15 bases. The CDR3 spells CAWSYRRQSSYNSPLHF. DNA of the CDR3: TGTGCCTGGAGCTACAGGCGCCAGAGCTCCTATAATTCACCCCTCCACTTT.

CDR3 sequence: CASSMGGRAYEQYF. CDR3 DNA: TGTGCCAGTAGTATGGGAGGGAGGGCTTACGAGCAGTACTTC. The chain has TRBV19 and TRBJ2-7; 7 bases are a match to TRBD2. V dropped 3 bases and J dropped 4; count of bases not matched to a gene: 6. CDR1 and CDR2 (germline): LNHDA, SQIVND (reference sequence). The CDR3 is made up of 14 amino acids.

V is TRBV5-6 and J is TRBJ2-7; D might be TRBD2 (7 bases). Trimming took 0 bases from V and 2 from J, leaving 18 bases between them. Germline CDR1 is SGHDT and CDR2 is YYEEEE. The CDR3 length is 17 residues. CDR3 DNA sequence: TGTGCCAGCAGCTTGGGGGCGGGGGCCGCGGGGGCCTACGAGCAGTACTTC. Translated, it gives CASSLGAGAAGAYEQYF.

The rearrangement links TRBV5-3 to TRBJ1-1; TRBD1 might be the D (5 bases). TRBV5-3 is classed as an ORF, of uncertain function. With 4 bases removed from V and 0 bases from J, the gap between germline ends came to 13 bases. The CDR3 consists of 15 residues. CDR3 coding DNA: TGTGCCAGAAGCCCCCGACAGCTAATGAACACTGAAGCTTTCTTT. Protein product: CARSPRQLMNTEAFF.

The rearrangement uses TRBV2 and TRBJ2-7; 10 nucleotides line up with TRBD2. The germline V gene encodes CDR1 SNHLY and CDR2 FYNNEI. This CDR3 is built from 12 residues. V lost 10 bases and J lost 4; bases outside the gene matches: 4. The CDR3 sequence is CATWGLAYEQYF. The CDR3 coding sequence is TGTGCCACCTGGGGACTAGCGTACGAGCAGTACTTC. Combining the CDR3 with reference TRBV2 and TRBJ2-7 gives the whole variable domain EPEVTQTPSHQVTQMGQEVILRCVPISNHLYFYWYRQILGQKVEFLVSFYNNEISEKSEIFDDQFSVERPDGSNFTLKIRSTKLEDSAMYFCATWGLAYEQYFGPGTRLTVT.

The chain links TRBV7-9 to TRBJ2-3; possibly TRBD1 for D (6 bases). The V gene lost 2 bases and the J gene lost 6 bases, with 18 bases spanning the gap. Germline-derived CDR1 and CDR2 are SEHNR and FQNEAQ (reference sequence). The CDR3 spans 16 residues. In DNA form, the CDR3 reads TGTGCCAGCAGCTTACCCAACAGGGTTGTATGGGATACGCAGTATTTT. Amino acid sequence: CASSLPNRVVWDTQYF.

This chain uses TRBV2 with TRBJ2-4; tentatively, D is TRBD1 (6 bases). The CDR3 loop spans 16 amino acids. Looked up from germline, CDR1 is SNHLY and CDR2 is FYNNEI. Trimming removed 7 bases from V and 1 base from J, with 17 bases in between. The CDR3 is CASTTYRAAAKNIQYF. CDR3 sequence (DNA): TGTGCCAGCACCACATACAGGGCCGCGGCCAAAAACATTCAGTACTTC.

The chain is built from TRBV29-1 and TRBJ2-1, with 7 bases identical to TRBD2. Unmatched junction bases numbered 8, after V lost 3 bases and J lost 12 bases. The CDR3 is made up of 12 amino acids. Per germline, CDR1 SQVTM and CDR2 ANQGSEA. The CDR3 DNA follows: TGCAGCGTTGAGTGGGGATCTAGCGGGCAGTTCTTC. It yields the protein CSVEWGSSGQFF.

This chain joins TRBV6-2 or TRBV6-3 and TRBJ2-1; 7 nucleotides line up with TRBD2. This CDR3 is 17 amino acids long. Unmatched junction bases numbered 13, after V lost 0 bases and J lost 8 bases. Germline assignment: CDR1 MNHEY and CDR2 SVGEGT. CDR3 coding DNA: TGTGCCAGCAGTTACTCCTTGCGGGAGCCCCGAGGGGATGAGCAGTTCTTC. Amino acids: CASSYSLREPRGDEQFF.

The chain has TRBV19 and TRBJ2-1; 7 bases are shared with TRBD2. The CDR3 covers 17 residues. Per the germline V gene, CDR1 is LNHDA and CDR2 is SQIVND (reference sequence). The ends lost 4 bases at V and 0 bases at J; junction bases unmatched: 9. The CDR3 is CASSKTPGGSSYNEQFF. CDR3 DNA: TGTGCCAGTAGTAAGACCCCTGGCGGGAGCTCCTACAATGAGCAGTTCTTC. Full variable domain (missing parts from reference TRBV19 and TRBJ2-1): DGGITQSPKYLFRKEGQNVTLSCEQNLNHDAMYWYRQDPGQGLRLIYYSQIVNDFQKGDIAEGYSVSREKKESFPLTVTSAQKNPTAFYLCASSKTPGGSSYNEQFFGPGTRLTVL.

The V and J genes are TRBV10-3 and TRBJ2-1, with 14 positions matching TRBD2. The CDR3 has 15 amino acids. Per germline, CDR1 ENHRY and CDR2 SYGVKD. Trimming cost V 7 bases and J 9 bases; bases outside gene matches: 8. CDR3 in DNA: TGTGCCATCAACCCGACTAGCGGGGGGGCGGGTGAGCAGTTCTTC. Its protein product is CAINPTSGGAGEQFF.

V and J are TRBV30 and TRBJ2-7; no definite D call. Germline V lookup: CDR1 GTSNPN, CDR2 SVGIG (reference sequence). CDR3 length: 13 residues. The germline V and J ends were trimmed by 0 bases and 3 bases, with 9 bases remaining between them. The CDR3 region has the DNA TGTGCCTGGAGTGTGGCAGGCCGCTACGAGCAGTACTTC. Protein sequence: CAWSVAGRYEQYF.

The V gene is TRBV19, the J gene TRBJ2-5; TRBD2 matches 8 bases. The ends lost 1 base at V and 4 bases at J; junction bases unmatched: 5. CDR1 and CDR2 (germline): LNHDA, SQIVND (reference sequence). This CDR3 spans 15 amino acids. The CDR3 DNA is TGTGCCAGTAGTATAGGACGCCGGGGGGGAGAGACCCAGTACTTC. It encodes CASSIGRRGGETQYF.

J is TRBJ2-3 and V is TRBV5-1; 8 nucleotides line up with TRBD1. The V gene end was trimmed by 0 bases and the J gene end by 4 bases; junction bases not matched to a gene: 10. The CDR3 has 17 amino acids. The germline gives CDR1 SGHRS, CDR2 YFSETQ. CDR3 sequence: CASSLGGTGGASDTQYF. The CDR3 DNA reads as TGCGCCAGCAGCTTGGGGGGGACAGGCGGGGCCTCAGATACGCAGTATTTT.

This rearrangement joins TRBV24-1 to TRBJ2-7, with a tentative D call TRBD1 (5 bases). CDR1 is KGHDR, CDR2 SFDVKD, per germline. CDR3 length equals 14 residues. Trimming took off 4 bases at V and 1 base at J, with 10 bases between the two ends. The CDR3 here is CATSDPSGSYEQYF. The CDR3 DNA is TGTGCCACCAGTGACCCCTCAGGGTCCTACGAGCAGTACTTC.

The rearrangement uses TRBV28 and TRBJ2-2, with 14 bases aligning to TRBD2. The CDR3 sequence is 17 residues long. The junction had 12 bases not matched to a gene; V was cut back by 8 bases and J by 7 bases. CDR1 and CDR2 (germline): MDHEN, SYDVKM. The CDR3 DNA reads as TGTGCCAGCGGAGGGACTAGCGGGAGCGAAAGGGACGGGGAGCTGTTTTTT. Encoded protein: CASGGTSGSERDGELFF.

V is TRBV12-3 or TRBV12-4 and J is TRBJ2-5; D possibly corresponds to TRBD1 (5 bases). This CDR3 comprises 13 residues. Trimming stripped 5 bases from V and 5 bases from J, with 12 bases between. The CDR3 bases are TGTGCCAGCAGTACAAGCGCAGGGGAGACCCAGTACTTC. It specifies CASSTSAGETQYF.